This entry lists 10 T cell receptor beta chains sequenced from one sample in a study of cytomegalovirus exposure and HLA in healthy donors. This PCR relied on a set of 60 Vbeta primers and 13 Jbeta primers. Sequenced by immunoSEQ multiplex PCR; TCRdb stores in-frame clones only, minus some. This repertoire includes roughly 55,000 clones. Sequencing was performed on PBMCs. The source is a woman between 45 and 65 years old in good health and CMV-seropositive.

The gene calls are TRBV18 and TRBJ1-1; 11 bases are shared with TRBD1. Germline CDR1 and CDR2: KGHSH and LQKENI. The CDR3 contains 13 residues. With 8 bases clipped from V and 4 bases from J, the junction kept 3 bases outside the gene matches. The CDR3, as DNA: TGTGCCAGCACCGGACAGGGGGCCACTGAAGCTTTCTTT. Protein product: CASTGQGATEAFF.

The chain carries TRBV7-3 and TRBJ2-5, with a possible D match to TRBD2 (5 bases). The V gene lost 3 bases and the J gene lost 1 base, with 6 bases spanning the gap. Germline lookup yields CDR1 SGHTA and CDR2 FQGTGA. The CDR3 runs 13 residues. CDR3 protein: CASSFGVQETQYF. The CDR3 DNA reads TGTGCCAGCAGCTTCGGGGTCCAAGAGACCCAGTACTTC.

The V gene is TRBV7-2, the J gene TRBJ2-5; tentatively, D is TRBD2 (6 bases). The CDR3 covers 15 residues. Trimming stripped 1 base from V and 2 bases from J, with 11 bases between. CDR1 and CDR2 (germline): SGHTA, FQGNSA. The chain's CDR3 is CASSLGSGRQETQYF. The DNA of the CDR3 is TGTGCCAGCAGCTTAGGTAGCGGCAGACAAGAGACCCAGTACTTC.

V gene TRBV6-5 combines with J gene TRBJ1-1; weak D call: TRBD1 (6 bases). The CDR3 is made up of 14 amino acids. Trimming took 5 bases from V and 5 from J, leaving 15 bases between them. Germline V gene sequence: CDR1 MNHEY, CDR2 SVGAGI. The CDR3 reads CASSPRGIGTEAFF. The CDR3 nucleotides read TGTGCCAGCAGTCCCAGGGGTATTGGGACTGAAGCTTTCTTT.

The CDR3 DNA reads TGCAGCGTTGGAACAGGGGGCGCAGGCTATGGCTACACCTTC. This sequence encodes CSVGTGGAGYGYTF. The rearrangement links TRBV29-1 to TRBJ1-2; 9 nucleotides agree with TRBD1. This CDR3 is 14 amino acids long. With V trimmed by 4 bases and J by 4 bases, 7 bases remained unmatched. The V gene's germline CDR1 is SQVTM and CDR2 ANQGSEA.

The V and J genes are TRBV19 and TRBJ1-3; D unresolved. Germline values: CDR1 LNHDA, CDR2 SQIVND (reference sequence). CDR3 size: 15 residues. Between the trimmed V and J ends, which lost 5 bases and 0 bases, there was a span of 11 bases. CDR3 sequence (DNA): TGTGCCAGTAGTTCCGGACTGGTCTCTGGAAACACCATATATTTT. Amino acids: CASSSGLVSGNTIYF.

V usage is TRBV5-1 and J usage is TRBJ2-7; 8 positions agree with TRBD1. V shed 0 bases, J shed 2 bases, and the junction held 7 bases outside the gene matches. The CDR3 is 16 amino acids. The germline gives CDR1 SGHRS, CDR2 YFSETQ. CDR3 sequence reads: CASSLGRGQGPYEQYF. The CDR3 DNA reads TGCGCCAGCAGCTTGGGCCGCGGACAGGGACCCTACGAGCAGTACTTC.

The chain links TRBV19 to TRBJ1-2, with 8 bases aligning to TRBD1. Trimming took 5 bases from V and 3 from J; bases not matched to a gene: 2. CDR1 LNHDA and CDR2 SQIVND come from the germline V gene (reference sequence). The CDR3 is 13 residues long. CDR3 in amino acids: CASSADRDYGYTF. The CDR3 region has the DNA TGTGCCAGTAGTGCGGACAGGGACTATGGCTACACCTTC.

This chain connects TRBV28 to TRBJ1-5, with D uncertain. CDR1 and CDR2 (germline): MDHEN, SYDVKM. V was trimmed by 7 bases and J by 0 bases, leaving 10 bases between them. There are 14 residues in the CDR3. The CDR3 loop is CASTPDDSNQPQHF. The CDR3 DNA reads TGTGCCAGCACCCCAGATGATAGCAATCAGCCCCAGCATTTT.

CDR3 in DNA: TGTGCCAGCAGCTTAGGCCTCTATCAGCCCCAGCATTTT. Protein: CASSLGLYQPQHF. The V call is TRBV13, the J call TRBJ1-5; no firm D call. Trimming cost V 0 bases and J 5 bases, with 5 bases left between them. Germline V CDR1 and CDR2: PRHDT, FYEKMQ (reference sequence). CDR3 length: 13 residues.